These 13 T cell receptor beta chains came from one sample sequenced in a study of blood T cell repertoires in COVID-19 (dated by TCRdb to about 2020). The library was built by means of the immunoSEQ multiplex PCR assay. TCRdb mirrors the immuneACCESS table, restricted to in-frame sequences. Some clones are absent from its copies; in checked studies, under half trace to an unresolved V gene, and the reason for the others is unknown. Recorded for this sample are some 99,000 clones; roughly 90% of them occurred a single time. More than 3.5% of the sample is taken by the ten largest. The sample comprised peripheral blood. The receptors originated from a human donor with COVID-19, enrolled during active disease. The donor label of this sample is uncertain.

The genes are TRBV7-9 and TRBJ1-5, with 7 bases matching TRBD1. The CDR3 runs to 16 residues. The germline V gene encodes CDR1 SEHNR and CDR2 FQNEAQ (reference sequence). Germline trimming cut 1 base from V and 4 bases from J; bases unmatched to any gene: 7. The CDR3 here is CASSLVVGQANQPQHF. The CDR3 DNA sequence: TGTGCCAGCAGCTTAGTGGTCGGACAGGCGAATCAGCCCCAGCATTTT.

The chain has TRBV11-2 and TRBJ2-7; TRBD2 matches at 11 bases. Trimming removed 4 bases from V and 4 bases from J; junction bases left unmatched: 6. The CDR3 length is 15 residues. Germline lookup yields CDR1 SGHAT and CDR2 FQNNGV. CDR3 residues: CASSYNSGGAYEQYF. The DNA of the CDR3 is TGTGCCAGCAGCTACAATAGCGGGGGGGCGTACGAGCAGTACTTC.

The chain has TRBV7-9 and TRBJ2-7; TRBD2 is a possible D gene (5 bases). With 2 bases removed from V and 0 bases from J, the gap between germline ends came to 11 bases. CDR3 length: 15 amino acids. Germline CDR1 and CDR2: SEHNR and FQNEAQ (reference sequence). The CDR3 DNA follows: TGTGCCAGCAGCTTATCGAGTCGGGACTCCTACGAGCAGTACTTC. It yields the protein CASSLSSRDSYEQYF.

This clone was picked up a small number of times. V and J are TRBV7-9 and TRBJ2-1; tentative D call: TRBD2 (6 bases). Trimming stripped 5 bases from V and 10 bases from J, with 24 bases between. The CDR3 consists of 16 residues. The germline V gene encodes CDR1 SEHNR and CDR2 FQNEAQ (reference sequence). The chain's CDR3 is CASSPLLGTFRSEQFF. CDR3 nucleotides: TGTGCCAGCAGCCCACTCCTCGGGACTTTCAGGTCGGAGCAGTTCTTC.

The rearrangement uses TRBV5-6 and TRBJ1-1, with D perhaps TRBD1 (5 bases). CDR3 length: 14 residues. CDR1 and CDR2 (germline): SGHDT, YYEEEE. V was trimmed by 4 bases and J by 0 bases, leaving 10 bases between them. The CDR3 is CASSRWGLNTEAFF. CDR3 DNA: TGTGCCAGCAGCCGGTGGGGCCTGAACACTGAAGCTTTCTTT.

This chain joins TRBV6-5 and TRBJ2-7, with D possibly matching TRBD2 (7 bases). Germline V CDR1 and CDR2: MNHEY, SVGAGI. Trimming pared 10 bases from V and 0 bases from J, leaving 16 bases between. This CDR3 has 14 amino acids. In DNA form, the CDR3 reads TGTGCCACCTACCGGGGGGCCAACTCCTACGAGCAGTACTTC. Translated, it gives CATYRGANSYEQYF.

The V gene is TRBV19, the J gene TRBJ2-1; 12 bases are shared with TRBD1. V was pared by 6 bases and J by 10 bases, with 16 bases of the junction left unmatched. The CDR3 runs to 17 residues. In germline, CDR1 is LNHDA, CDR2 SQIVND (reference sequence). The CDR3 DNA reads TGTGCCAGTAGCCCGAGCTCCGGGACAGGGGGCGCGGGGGAGCAGTTCTTC. This gives the protein CASSPSSGTGGAGEQFF.

This clone has a handful of counts. This sample also contains other DNA sequences that code for the same CDR3. V usage is TRBV11-3 and J usage is TRBJ1-2, with D possibly matching TRBD1 (6 bases). CDR1 is SGHNT, CDR2 YENEEA, per germline. The V end was cut by 0 bases, the J end by 2 bases, with 13 bases between. CDR3 length equals 16 residues. CDR3 sequence reads: CASSLEGRQGNYGYTF. The DNA for the CDR3 is TGTGCCAGCAGCTTAGAAGGCCGTCAGGGGAACTATGGCTACACCTTC.

The rearrangement joins TRBV7-3 to TRBJ2-7; perhaps TRBD2 as D (6 bases). This CDR3 region has 15 residues. Trimming cost V 1 base and J 2 bases, with 12 bases left between them. Germline V lookup: CDR1 SGHTA, CDR2 FQGTGA. The CDR3 loop reads CASSLMGTGAYEQYF. The CDR3 DNA reads as TGTGCCAGCAGCTTAATGGGGACGGGAGCCTACGAGCAGTACTTC.

The rearrangement joins TRBV6-6 to TRBJ1-5, with D tentatively TRBD1 (5 bases). Germline V lookup: CDR1 MNHNY, CDR2 SVGAGI (reference sequence). The CDR3 is made up of 14 amino acids. V lost 6 bases to trimming and J lost 5 bases, with 14 bases between them. CDR3 DNA: TGTGCCAGCAGCGACAGTGCTTTTTATCAGCCCCAGCATTTT. Amino acid sequence: CASSDSAFYQPQHF.

The gene calls are TRBV29-1 and TRBJ1-2; D may be TRBD1 (5 bases). V was cut by 4 bases and J by 4 bases, with 16 bases left in between. The germline gives CDR1 SQVTM, CDR2 ANQGSEA. This CDR3 is 14 amino acids long. The CDR3 is CSVVRGAMGYGYTF. The CDR3 DNA is TGCAGCGTTGTTAGGGGCGCCATGGGCTATGGCTACACCTTC.

The J gene is TRBJ2-7, the V gene TRBV11-2, with 9 bases identical to TRBD1. Per the germline V gene, CDR1 is SGHAT and CDR2 is FQNNGV. The V segment lost 5 bases and the J segment 1 base; nucleotides outside the gene matches: 3. The CDR3 loop spans 14 amino acids. The CDR3 DNA is TGTGCCAGCAGCCCAGGACAGGGGTCCTACGAGCAGTACTTC. This codes for CASSPGQGSYEQYF.

This chain uses TRBV2 with TRBJ2-2; TRBD2 agrees at 11 bases. V shed 7 bases and J 6 bases; nucleotides not matched to a gene: 4. There are 14 residues in the CDR3. Germline V gives CDR1 SNHLY, CDR2 FYNNEI. The CDR3 sequence: CASTGLAGPGELFF. Written as DNA, the CDR3 is TGTGCCAGCACCGGACTAGCGGGCCCCGGGGAGCTGTTTTTT.